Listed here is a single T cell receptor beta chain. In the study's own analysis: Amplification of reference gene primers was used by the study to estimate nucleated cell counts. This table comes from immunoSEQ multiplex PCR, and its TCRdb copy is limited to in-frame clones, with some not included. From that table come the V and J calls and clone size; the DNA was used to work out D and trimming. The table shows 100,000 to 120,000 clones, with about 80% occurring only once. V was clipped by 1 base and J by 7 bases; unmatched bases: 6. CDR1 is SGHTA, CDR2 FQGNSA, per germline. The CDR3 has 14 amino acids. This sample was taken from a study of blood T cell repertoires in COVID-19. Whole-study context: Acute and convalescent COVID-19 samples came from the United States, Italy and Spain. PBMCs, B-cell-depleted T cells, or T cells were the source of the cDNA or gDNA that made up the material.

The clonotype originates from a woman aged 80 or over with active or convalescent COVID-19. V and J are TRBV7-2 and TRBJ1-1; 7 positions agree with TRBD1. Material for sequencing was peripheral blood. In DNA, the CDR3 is TGTGCCAGCAGCTTAGAGCGGACAGGAGATGAAGCTTTCTTT. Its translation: CASSLERTGDEAFF. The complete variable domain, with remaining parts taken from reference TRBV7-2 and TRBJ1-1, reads GAGVSQSPSNKVTEKGKDVELRCDPISGHTALYWYRQSLGQGLEFLIYFQGNSAPDKSGLPSDRFSAERTGGSVSTLTIQRTQQEDSAVYLCASSLERTGDEAFFGQGTRLTVV.